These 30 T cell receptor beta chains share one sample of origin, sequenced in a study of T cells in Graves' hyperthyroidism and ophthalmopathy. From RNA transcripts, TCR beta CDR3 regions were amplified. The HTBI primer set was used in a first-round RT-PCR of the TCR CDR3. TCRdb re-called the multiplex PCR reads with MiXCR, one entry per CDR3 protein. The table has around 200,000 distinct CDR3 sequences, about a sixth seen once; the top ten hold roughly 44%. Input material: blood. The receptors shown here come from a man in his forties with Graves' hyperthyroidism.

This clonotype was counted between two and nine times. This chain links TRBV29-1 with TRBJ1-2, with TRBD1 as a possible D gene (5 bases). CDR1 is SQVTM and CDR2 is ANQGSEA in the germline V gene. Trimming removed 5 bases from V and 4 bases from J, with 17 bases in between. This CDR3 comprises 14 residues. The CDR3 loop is CSVLAAGAGYGYTF. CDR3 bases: TGCAGCGTTTTAGCTGCCGGGGCCGGCTATGGCTACACCTTC.

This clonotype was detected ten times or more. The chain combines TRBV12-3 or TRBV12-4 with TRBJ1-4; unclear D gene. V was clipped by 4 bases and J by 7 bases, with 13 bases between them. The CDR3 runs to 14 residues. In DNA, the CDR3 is TGTGCCAGCAGTTATTGGCGTGTTGCTGAAAAACTGTTTTTT. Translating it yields CASSYWRVAEKLFF.

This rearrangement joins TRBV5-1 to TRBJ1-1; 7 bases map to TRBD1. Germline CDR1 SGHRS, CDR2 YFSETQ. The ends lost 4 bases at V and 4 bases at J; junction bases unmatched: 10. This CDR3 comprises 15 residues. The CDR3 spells CASSIGTAQVTEAFF. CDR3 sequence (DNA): TGCGCCAGCAGCATAGGGACAGCCCAGGTCACTGAAGCTTTCTTT.

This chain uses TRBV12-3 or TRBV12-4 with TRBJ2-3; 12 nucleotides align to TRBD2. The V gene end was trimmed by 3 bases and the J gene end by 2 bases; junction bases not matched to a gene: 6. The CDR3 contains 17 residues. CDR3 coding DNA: TGTGCCAGCAGTTTTCGGACTAGCGGGATAGCCACAGATACGCAGTATTTT. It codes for CASSFRTSGIATDTQYF.

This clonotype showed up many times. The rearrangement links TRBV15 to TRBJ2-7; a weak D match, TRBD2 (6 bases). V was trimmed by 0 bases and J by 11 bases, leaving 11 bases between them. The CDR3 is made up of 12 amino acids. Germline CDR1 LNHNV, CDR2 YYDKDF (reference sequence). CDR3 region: CATSRDGRGKYF. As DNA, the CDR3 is TGTGCCACCAGCAGAGATGGTCGGGGGAAGTACTTC.

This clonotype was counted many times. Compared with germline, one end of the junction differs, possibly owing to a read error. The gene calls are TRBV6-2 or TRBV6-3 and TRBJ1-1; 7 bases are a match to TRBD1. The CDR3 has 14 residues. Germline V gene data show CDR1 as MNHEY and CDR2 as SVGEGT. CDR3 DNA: TGTGCCAGCAGTCGGGACAGCTTGAACACTAAAGCTTTCTTT. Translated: CASSRDSLNTKAFF.

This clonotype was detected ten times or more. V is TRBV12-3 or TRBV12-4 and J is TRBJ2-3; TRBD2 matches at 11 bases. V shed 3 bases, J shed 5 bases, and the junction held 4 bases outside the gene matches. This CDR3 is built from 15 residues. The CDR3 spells CASSFSGGAGDTQYF. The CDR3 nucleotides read TGTGCCAGCAGTTTTAGCGGGGGGGCCGGAGATACGCAGTATTTT.

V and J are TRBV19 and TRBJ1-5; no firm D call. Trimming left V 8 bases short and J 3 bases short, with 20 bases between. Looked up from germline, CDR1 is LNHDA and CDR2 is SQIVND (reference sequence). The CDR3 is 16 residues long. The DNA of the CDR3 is TGTGCCAGTTCCCACTCGGCGGGATTTCTCAATCAGCCCCAGCATTTT. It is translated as CASSHSAGFLNQPQHF.

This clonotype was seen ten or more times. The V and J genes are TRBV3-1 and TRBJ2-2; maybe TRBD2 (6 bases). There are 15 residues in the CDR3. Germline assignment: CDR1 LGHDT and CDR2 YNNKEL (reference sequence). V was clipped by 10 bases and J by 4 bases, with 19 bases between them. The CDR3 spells CATRSSEAGTGELFF. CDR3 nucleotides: TGTGCCACCCGGTCTAGCGAGGCAGGCACCGGGGAGCTGTTTTTT.

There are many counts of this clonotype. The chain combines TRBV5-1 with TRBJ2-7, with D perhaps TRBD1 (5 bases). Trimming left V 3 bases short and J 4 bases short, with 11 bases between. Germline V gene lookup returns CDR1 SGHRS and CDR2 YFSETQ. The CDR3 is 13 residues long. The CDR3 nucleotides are TGCGCCAGCAGCTCCTCCAGACAGTACGAGCAGTACTTC. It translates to CASSSSRQYEQYF.

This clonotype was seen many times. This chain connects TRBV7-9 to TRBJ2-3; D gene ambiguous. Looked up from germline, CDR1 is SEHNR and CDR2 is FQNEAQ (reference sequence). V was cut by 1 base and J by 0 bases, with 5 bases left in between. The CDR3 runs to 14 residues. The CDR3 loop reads CASSLVGSTDTQYF. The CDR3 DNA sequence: TGTGCCAGCAGCTTAGTGGGGAGCACAGATACGCAGTATTTT.

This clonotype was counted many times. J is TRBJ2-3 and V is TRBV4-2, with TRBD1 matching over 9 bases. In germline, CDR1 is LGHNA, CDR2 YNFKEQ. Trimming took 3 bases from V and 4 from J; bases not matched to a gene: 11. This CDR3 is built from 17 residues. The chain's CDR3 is CASSQTNPGQGADTQYF. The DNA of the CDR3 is TGTGCCAGCAGCCAGACAAACCCGGGACAGGGAGCAGATACGCAGTATTTT.

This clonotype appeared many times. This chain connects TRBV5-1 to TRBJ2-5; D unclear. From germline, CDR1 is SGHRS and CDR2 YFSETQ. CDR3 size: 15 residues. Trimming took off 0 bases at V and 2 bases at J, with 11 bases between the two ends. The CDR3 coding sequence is TGCGCCAGCAGCTTGGATGTGACAAAACAAGAGACCCAGTACTTC. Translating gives CASSLDVTKQETQYF.

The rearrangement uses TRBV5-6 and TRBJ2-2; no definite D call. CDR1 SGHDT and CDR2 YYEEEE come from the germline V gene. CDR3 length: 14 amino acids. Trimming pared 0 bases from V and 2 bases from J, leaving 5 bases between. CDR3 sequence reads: CASSLVHNTGELFF. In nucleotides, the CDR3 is TGTGCCAGCAGCTTGGTTCATAACACCGGGGAGCTGTTTTTT.

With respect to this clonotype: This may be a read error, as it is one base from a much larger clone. CDR3 nucleotide sequence: TGTGCCAGCAGCCCTAGGACAAGGCTCTACAGTGAGCAGTTCTTC. It specifies CASSPRTRLYSEQFF. This chain links TRBV28 with TRBJ2-1; the D gene is possibly TRBD1 (5 bases). The CDR3 runs 15 residues. Germline V CDR1 and CDR2: MDHEN, SYDVKM.

CDR3 sequence: CASSFSGMRETQYF. The CDR3 DNA reads as TGTGCCAGCAGTTTCTCCGGGATGCGAGAGACCCAGTACTTC. The chain links TRBV28 to TRBJ2-5; D may be TRBD2 (5 bases). V was pared by 3 bases and J by 4 bases, with 12 bases between. Germline V gene sequence: CDR1 MDHEN, CDR2 SYDVKM. The CDR3 covers 14 residues.

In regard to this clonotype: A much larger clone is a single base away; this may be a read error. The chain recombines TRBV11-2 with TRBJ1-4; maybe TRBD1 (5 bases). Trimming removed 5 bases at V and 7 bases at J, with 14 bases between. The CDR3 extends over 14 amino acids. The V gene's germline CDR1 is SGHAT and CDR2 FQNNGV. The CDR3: CASSPPRDGEKLFF. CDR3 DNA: TGTGCCAGCAGCCCCCCCAGGGACGGTGAAAAACTGTTTTTT.

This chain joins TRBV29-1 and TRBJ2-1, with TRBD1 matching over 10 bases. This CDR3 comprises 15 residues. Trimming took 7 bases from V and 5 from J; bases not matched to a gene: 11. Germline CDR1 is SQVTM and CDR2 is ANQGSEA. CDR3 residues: CSGSGDRGDNNEQFF. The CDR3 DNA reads TGCAGCGGTAGCGGGGACAGGGGTGATAACAATGAGCAGTTCTTC.

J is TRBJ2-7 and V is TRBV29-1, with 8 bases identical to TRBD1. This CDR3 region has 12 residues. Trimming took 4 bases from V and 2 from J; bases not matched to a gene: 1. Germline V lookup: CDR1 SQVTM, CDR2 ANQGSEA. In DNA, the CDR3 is TGCAGCGTTGGGGACAGGACCTACGAGCAGTACTTC. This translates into CSVGDRTYEQYF.

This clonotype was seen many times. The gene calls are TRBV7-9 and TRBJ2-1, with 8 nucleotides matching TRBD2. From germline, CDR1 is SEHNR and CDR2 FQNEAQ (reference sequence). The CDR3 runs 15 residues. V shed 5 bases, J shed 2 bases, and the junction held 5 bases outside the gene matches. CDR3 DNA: TGTGCCAGCAGCCAAGCGGGGGAGCCCTACAATGAGCAGTTCTTC. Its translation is CASSQAGEPYNEQFF.

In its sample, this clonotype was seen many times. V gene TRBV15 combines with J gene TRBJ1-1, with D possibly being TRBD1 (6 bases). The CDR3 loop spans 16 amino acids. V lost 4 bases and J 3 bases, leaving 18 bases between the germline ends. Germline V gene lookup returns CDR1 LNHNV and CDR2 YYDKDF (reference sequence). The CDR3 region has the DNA TGTGCCACCAGCAACCCGATCACAGGGAGGGACACTGAAGCTTTCTTT. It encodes CATSNPITGRDTEAFF.

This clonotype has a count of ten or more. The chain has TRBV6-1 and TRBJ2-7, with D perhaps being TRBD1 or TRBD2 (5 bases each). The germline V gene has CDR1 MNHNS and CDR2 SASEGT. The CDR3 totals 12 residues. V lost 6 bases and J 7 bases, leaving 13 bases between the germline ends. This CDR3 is CASSHRDPEQYF. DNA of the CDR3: TGTGCCAGCAGCCACCGGGACCCTGAGCAGTACTTC.

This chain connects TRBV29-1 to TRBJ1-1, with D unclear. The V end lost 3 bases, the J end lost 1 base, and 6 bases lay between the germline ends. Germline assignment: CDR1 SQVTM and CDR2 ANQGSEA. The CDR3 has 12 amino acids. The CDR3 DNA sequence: TGCAGCGTTGATAGACAGAACACTGAAGCTTTCTTT. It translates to CSVDRQNTEAFF.

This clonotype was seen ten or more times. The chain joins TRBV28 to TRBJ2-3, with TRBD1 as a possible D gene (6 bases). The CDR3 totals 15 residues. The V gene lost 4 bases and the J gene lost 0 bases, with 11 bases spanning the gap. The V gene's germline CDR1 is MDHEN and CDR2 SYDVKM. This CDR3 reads CASSSWTASTDTQYF. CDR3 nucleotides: TGTGCCAGCAGTTCATGGACAGCTAGCACAGATACGCAGTATTTT.

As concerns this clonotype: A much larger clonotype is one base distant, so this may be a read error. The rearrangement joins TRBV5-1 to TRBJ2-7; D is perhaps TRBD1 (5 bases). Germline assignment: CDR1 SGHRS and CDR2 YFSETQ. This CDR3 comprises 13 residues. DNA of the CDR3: TGTGCCAGCAGCTTAGGAAGAGACAGCGAGCAGTACTTC. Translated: CASSLGRDSEQYF.

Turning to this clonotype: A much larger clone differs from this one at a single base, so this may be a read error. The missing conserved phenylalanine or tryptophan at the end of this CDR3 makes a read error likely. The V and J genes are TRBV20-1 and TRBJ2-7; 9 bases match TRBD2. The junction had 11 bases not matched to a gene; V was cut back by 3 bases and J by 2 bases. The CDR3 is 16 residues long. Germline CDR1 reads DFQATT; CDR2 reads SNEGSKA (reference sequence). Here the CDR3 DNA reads TGCAGTGCTAGCGGGGCGGGGGGGACAAAAACCTACGAGCAGTACCTC. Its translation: CSASGAGGTKTYEQYL.

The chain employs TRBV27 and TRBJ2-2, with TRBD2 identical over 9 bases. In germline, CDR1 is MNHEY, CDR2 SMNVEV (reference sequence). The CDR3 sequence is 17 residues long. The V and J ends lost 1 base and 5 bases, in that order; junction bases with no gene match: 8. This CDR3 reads CASSLLAGAGETGELFF. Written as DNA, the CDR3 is TGTGCCAGCAGTTTATTAGCGGGGGCAGGGGAAACCGGGGAGCTGTTTTTT.

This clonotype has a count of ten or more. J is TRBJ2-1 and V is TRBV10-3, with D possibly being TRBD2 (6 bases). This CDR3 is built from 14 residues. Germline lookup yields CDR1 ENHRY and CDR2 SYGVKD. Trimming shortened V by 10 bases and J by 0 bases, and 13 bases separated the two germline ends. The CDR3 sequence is CATGGVSSYNEQFF. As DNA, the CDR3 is TGTGCCACGGGCGGGGTTAGCTCCTACAATGAGCAGTTCTTC.

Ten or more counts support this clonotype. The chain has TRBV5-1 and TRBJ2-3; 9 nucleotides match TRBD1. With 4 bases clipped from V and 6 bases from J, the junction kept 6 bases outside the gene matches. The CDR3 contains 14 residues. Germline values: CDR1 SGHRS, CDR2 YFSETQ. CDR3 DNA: TGCGCCAGCAGCATGGGTACAGGGGGCGATACGCAGTATTTT. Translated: CASSMGTGGDTQYF.

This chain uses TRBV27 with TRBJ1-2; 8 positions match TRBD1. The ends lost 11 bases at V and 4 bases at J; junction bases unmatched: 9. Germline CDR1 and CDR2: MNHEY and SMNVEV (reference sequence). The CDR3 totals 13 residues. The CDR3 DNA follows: TGTGCCGCCTCCCCGGGACAGGCCTATGGCTACACCTTC. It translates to CAASPGQAYGYTF.